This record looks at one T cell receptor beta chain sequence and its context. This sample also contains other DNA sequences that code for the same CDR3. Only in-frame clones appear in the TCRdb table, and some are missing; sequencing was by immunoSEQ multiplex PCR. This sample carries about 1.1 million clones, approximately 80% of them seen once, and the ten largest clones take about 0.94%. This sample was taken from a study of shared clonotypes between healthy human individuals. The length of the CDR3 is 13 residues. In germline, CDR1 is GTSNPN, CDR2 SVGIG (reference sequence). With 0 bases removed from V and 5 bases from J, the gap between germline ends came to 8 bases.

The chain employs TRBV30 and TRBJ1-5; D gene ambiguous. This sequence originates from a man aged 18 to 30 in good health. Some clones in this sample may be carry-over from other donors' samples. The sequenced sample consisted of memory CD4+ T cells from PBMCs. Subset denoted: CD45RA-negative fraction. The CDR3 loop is CAWSVAVYQPQHF. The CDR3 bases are TGTGCCTGGAGTGTAGCAGTTTATCAGCCCCAGCATTTT.